Presented here are 10 T cell receptor beta chains from one specimen sequenced in a study of blood T cell repertoires in COVID-19. This table comes from immunoSEQ multiplex PCR, and its TCRdb copy is limited to in-frame clones, with some not included. Of around 94,000 clones in the sample, roughly 89% were seen once. Sequencing was done on a sample of peripheral blood. The receptors were gathered from a woman in her forties or fifties with COVID-19, enrolled during active disease.

The chain combines TRBV7-8 with TRBJ1-2, with a possible D match to TRBD1 (5 bases). The CDR3 extends over 13 amino acids. Germline V gene data show CDR1 as SGHVS and CDR2 as FQNEAQ. The V and J ends lost 2 bases and 8 bases respectively, with 12 bases between them. CDR3 coding DNA: TGTGCCAGCAGCTTAAGGGGCGCCTTCGGCTACACCTTC. It codes for CASSLRGAFGYTF. Full variable domain (rest looked up from reference TRBV7-8 and TRBJ1-2): GAGVSQSPRYKVAKRGQDVALRCDPISGHVSLFWYQQALGQGPEFLTYFQNEAQLDKSGLPSDRFFAERPEGSVSTLKIQRTQQEDSAVYLCASSLRGAFGYTFGSGTRLTVV.

The rearrangement uses TRBV30 and TRBJ1-2, with TRBD1 matching over 7 bases. V was pared by 4 bases and J by 4 bases, with 3 bases of the junction left unmatched. The CDR3 contains 12 residues. Germline lookup yields CDR1 GTSNPN and CDR2 SVGIG (reference sequence). CDR3 nucleotide sequence: TGTGCCTGGAAAACAGGGGTCTATGGCTACACCTTC. It is translated as CAWKTGVYGYTF.

CDR3: CATSGTGEANTGELFF. DNA of the CDR3: TGTGCCACCAGTGGAACAGGGGAGGCTAACACCGGGGAGCTGTTTTTT. This sequence joins TRBV24-1 and TRBJ2-2; tentatively, D is TRBD1 (7 bases). Germline lookup yields CDR1 KGHDR and CDR2 SFDVKD. This CDR3 has 16 amino acids. Trimming pared 5 bases from V and 2 bases from J, leaving 14 bases between.

A single count supports this clone. CDR3 residues: CASTLGGAGEQYF. The CDR3 DNA is TGTGCCAGCACCCTAGGGGGGGCGGGGGAGCAGTACTTC. The rearrangement links TRBV5-5 to TRBJ2-7; D is perhaps TRBD2 (7 bases). Trimming pared 6 bases from V and 7 bases from J, leaving 17 bases between. This CDR3 has 13 residues. The germline V gene encodes CDR1 SGHKS and CDR2 YYEKEE (reference sequence).

The chain has TRBV7-3 and TRBJ1-1; D gene unclear. Between the trimmed V and J ends, which lost 1 base and 1 base, there was a span of 7 bases. Per the germline V gene, CDR1 is SGHTA and CDR2 is FQGTGA. The CDR3 loop spans 14 amino acids. CDR3 sequence: CASSLRARNTEAFF. DNA of the CDR3: TGTGCCAGCAGCTTAAGGGCGAGGAACACTGAAGCTTTCTTT.

This clone was observed a single time. The chain recombines TRBV12-3 or TRBV12-4 with TRBJ1-2; D unclear. V was trimmed by 2 bases and J by 10 bases, leaving 11 bases between them. This CDR3 spans 12 amino acids. This CDR3 is CASSLWRADYTF. For the CDR3, the DNA is TGTGCCAGCAGTTTATGGCGGGCCGACTACACCTTC.

Written as DNA, the CDR3 is TGTGCCAGCAGTTTAAGGGCAGGGGGCGGGAGCAATCAGCCCCAGCATTTT. It encodes CASSLRAGGGSNQPQHF. The V call is TRBV28, the J call TRBJ1-5; TRBD1 agrees at 8 bases. The CDR3 consists of 17 residues. J gave up 1 base and V 2 bases, and 7 bases lay outside the gene matches. Germline V gene sequence: CDR1 MDHEN, CDR2 SYDVKM.

This chain links TRBV18 with TRBJ2-5, with a weak D call TRBD1 (5 bases). Germline values: CDR1 KGHSH, CDR2 LQKENI. V was clipped by 3 bases and J by 5 bases, with 16 bases between them. The CDR3 is 15 amino acids. The CDR3 region is CASSPTHTGVETQYF. The CDR3 DNA is TGTGCCAGCTCACCTACCCATACAGGAGTGGAGACCCAGTACTTC.

The CDR3 loop is CSVERTGTYNEQFF. The CDR3 DNA sequence: TGCAGCGTTGAAAGGACAGGAACCTACAATGAGCAGTTCTTC. The chain combines TRBV29-1 with TRBJ2-1, with 7 bases identical to TRBD1. The CDR3 loop spans 14 amino acids. Germline CDR1 SQVTM, CDR2 ANQGSEA. Unmatched junction bases numbered 3, after V lost 2 bases and J lost 2 bases.

The rearrangement joins TRBV28 to TRBJ2-3, with a possible D match to TRBD2 (6 bases). Per germline, CDR1 MDHEN and CDR2 SYDVKM. Deletions cut 4 bases from V and 1 base from J, with 12 bases between. The CDR3 runs to 15 residues. The DNA of the CDR3 is TGTGCCAGCAGTTCCTTAACGGGGGGCACAGATACGCAGTATTTT. Protein product: CASSSLTGGTDTQYF.